This T cell receptor (beta chain) was documented in a study of cytomegalovirus exposure and HLA in healthy donors. Broader study findings: Presence/absence analyses rested on an assumption that sequencing depth was roughly uniform across donors. In an earlier analysis, in roughly 600 donors, most V segments appeared productive either ~87% or ~30% of the time.

The J segment lost 4 bases and the V segment lost 6 bases, leaving 8 bases of the junction unmatched. Germline V gene lookup returns CDR1 MNHEY and CDR2 SMNVEV (reference sequence). The CDR3 extends over 15 amino acids. As concerns this clone: Its antigen is undetermined.

PCR employed 60 Vbeta and 13 Jbeta primers. The assay was immunoSEQ multiplex PCR, and TCRdb's table has in-frame clones only and misses some. The table shows 120,000 to 150,000 clones, with 61% occurring only once. The sequenced sample was PBMCs. This sequence was found in a male donor in good health and CMV-seronegative. This chain links TRBV27 with TRBJ1-5; 8 bases align to TRBD1. CDR3 amino acids: CASSRTGGVNQPQHF. CDR3 nucleotide sequence: TGTGCCAGCAGCAGAACAGGGGGGGTAAATCAGCCCCAGCATTTT.